This T cell receptor (beta chain) stems from a study of blood T cell repertoires in COVID-19. Overall study: The United States, Italy and Spain were the sources of the acute and convalescent COVID-19 samples. PBMCs, B-cell-depleted T cells, or T cells provided the cDNA or gDNA that made up the material.

Per the authors' pipeline: Nucleated cell number was recorded as an estimate derived from reference gene primer amplification. Sequencing used immunoSEQ multiplex PCR; TCRdb keeps in-frame clones, though not all of them. The DNA gave D and trimming, while V, J and clone size come from that table. The sample carries roughly 280,000 clones, around 86% recorded once. This clone was counted a single time. The CDR3 extends over 15 amino acids. Germline V lookup: CDR1 SGHAT, CDR2 FQNNGV. V shed 3 bases and J 7 bases; nucleotides not matched to a gene: 7. The sequencing sample was made of peripheral blood. J is TRBJ2-1 and V is TRBV11-2; 9 nucleotides agree with TRBD1. The source is a man younger than 35 with active or convalescent COVID-19. Here the CDR3 DNA reads TGTGCCAGCAGCTTCACCCCCGGGACAGGGAATGAGCAGTTCTTC. It encodes CASSFTPGTGNEQFF.